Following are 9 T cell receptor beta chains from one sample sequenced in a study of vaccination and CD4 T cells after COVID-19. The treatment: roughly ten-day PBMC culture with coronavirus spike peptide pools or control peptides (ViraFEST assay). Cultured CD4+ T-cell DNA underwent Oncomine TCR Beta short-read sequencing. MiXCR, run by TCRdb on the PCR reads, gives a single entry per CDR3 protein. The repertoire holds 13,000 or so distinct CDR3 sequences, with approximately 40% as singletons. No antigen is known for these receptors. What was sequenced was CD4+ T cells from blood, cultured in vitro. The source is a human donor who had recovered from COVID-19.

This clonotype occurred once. CDR3 sequence (DNA): TGTGCCAGCAGCTTAGATTCCCCGGGCGGGAAACTGTTTTTT. Its translation: CASSLDSPGGKLFF. V usage is TRBV11-3 and J usage is TRBJ1-4; D is unclear. This CDR3 has 14 residues. Germline lookup yields CDR1 SGHNT and CDR2 YENEEA. The V and J ends lost 0 bases and 11 bases respectively, with 13 bases between them.

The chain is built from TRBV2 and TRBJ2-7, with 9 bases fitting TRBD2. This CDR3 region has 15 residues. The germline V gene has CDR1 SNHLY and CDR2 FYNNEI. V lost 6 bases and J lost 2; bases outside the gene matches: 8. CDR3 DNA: TGTGCCAGCAGCCTTAGCGGGGGCGAAACCTACGAGCAGTACTTC. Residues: CASSLSGGETYEQYF.

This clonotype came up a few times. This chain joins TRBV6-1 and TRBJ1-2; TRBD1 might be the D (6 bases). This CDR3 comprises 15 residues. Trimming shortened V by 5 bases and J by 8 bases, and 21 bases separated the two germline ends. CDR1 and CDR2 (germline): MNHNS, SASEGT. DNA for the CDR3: TGTGCCAGCAGTCGACGGACAGCTGGGGTTGGGGGCTACACCTTC. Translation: CASSRRTAGVGGYTF.

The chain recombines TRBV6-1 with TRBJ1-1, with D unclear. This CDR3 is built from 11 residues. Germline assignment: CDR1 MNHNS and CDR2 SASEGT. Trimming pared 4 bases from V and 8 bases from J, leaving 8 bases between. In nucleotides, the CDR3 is TGTGCCAGCAGTGTAAGATCCGAAGCTTTCTTT. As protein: CASSVRSEAFF.

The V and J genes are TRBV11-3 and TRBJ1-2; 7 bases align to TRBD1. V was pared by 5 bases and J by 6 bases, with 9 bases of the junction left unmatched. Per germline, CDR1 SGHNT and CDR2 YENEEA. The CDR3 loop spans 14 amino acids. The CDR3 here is CASSDRVSSDGYTF. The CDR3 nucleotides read TGTGCCAGCAGCGACAGGGTATCTAGCGATGGCTACACCTTC.

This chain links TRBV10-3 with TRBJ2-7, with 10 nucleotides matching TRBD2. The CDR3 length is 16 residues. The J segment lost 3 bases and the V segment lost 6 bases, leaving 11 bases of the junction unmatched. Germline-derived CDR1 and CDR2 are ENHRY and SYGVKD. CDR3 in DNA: TGTGCCATCAGACATCCCGGGACTAGCGTCGGCTACGAGCAGTACTTC. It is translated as CAIRHPGTSVGYEQYF.

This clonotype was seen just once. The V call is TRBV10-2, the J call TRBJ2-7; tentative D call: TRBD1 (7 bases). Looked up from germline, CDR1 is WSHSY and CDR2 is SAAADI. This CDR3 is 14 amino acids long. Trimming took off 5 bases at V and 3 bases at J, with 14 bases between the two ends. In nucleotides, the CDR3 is TGCGCCAGCAGTCAGACAGGGAGGAACTACGAGCAGTACTTC. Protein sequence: CASSQTGRNYEQYF.

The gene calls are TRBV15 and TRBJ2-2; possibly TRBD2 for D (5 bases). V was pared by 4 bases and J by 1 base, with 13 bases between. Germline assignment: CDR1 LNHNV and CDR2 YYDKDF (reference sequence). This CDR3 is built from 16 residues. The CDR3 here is CATSKGGIRNTGELFF. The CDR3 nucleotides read TGTGCCACCAGCAAAGGAGGTATAAGGAACACCGGGGAGCTGTTTTTT.

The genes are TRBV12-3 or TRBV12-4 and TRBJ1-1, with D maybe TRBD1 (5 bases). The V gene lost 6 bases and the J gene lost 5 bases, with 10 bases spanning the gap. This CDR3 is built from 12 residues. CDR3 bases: TGTGCCAGCAGGCTCGGGGCGACTGAAGCTTTCTTT. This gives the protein CASRLGATEAFF.